The 7 T cell receptor beta chains reported below all come from one sample, sequenced in a study of blood T cell repertoires in COVID-19. Clones were sequenced by immunoSEQ multiplex PCR, and TCRdb holds only the in-frame ones, with some missing. The sample carries 95,000 or so clones, over 70% recorded once. The specimen was peripheral blood. All receptors derive from an older man with active or convalescent COVID-19.

This clone has a handful of counts. The chain couples TRBV2 to TRBJ1-1; tentative D call: TRBD1 (5 bases). The CDR3 consists of 13 residues. CDR1 is SNHLY, CDR2 FYNNEI, per germline. V dropped 6 bases and J dropped 0 bases, with 8 bases sitting between them. The chain's CDR3 is CASRGLLNTEAFF. The CDR3 nucleotides are TGTGCCAGCAGGGGGCTGCTGAACACTGAAGCTTTCTTT.

Ten or more counts support this clone. The chain employs TRBV7-6 and TRBJ2-7; 10 bases line up with TRBD1. CDR1 and CDR2 from the germline V gene are SGHVS and FNYEAQ. Trimming removed 5 bases from V and 5 bases from J; junction bases left unmatched: 12. There are 16 residues in the CDR3. The CDR3 reads CASSPRRGTGVHEQYF. The CDR3, as DNA: TGTGCCAGCAGCCCCCGCCGGGGGACAGGGGTCCACGAGCAGTACTTC.

The chain employs TRBV19 and TRBJ2-3; 9 nucleotides match TRBD1. The CDR3 sequence is 20 residues long. Per the germline V gene, CDR1 is LNHDA and CDR2 is SQIVND (reference sequence). With 0 bases clipped from V and 0 bases from J, the junction kept 13 bases outside the gene matches. The CDR3 DNA sequence: TGTGCCAGTAGTATAGATGGGATCTCGGACAGGGGCCTTAGCACAGATACGCAGTATTTT. Translation: CASSIDGISDRGLSTDTQYF.

The rearrangement links TRBV10-3 to TRBJ1-1; tentative D call: TRBD1 (6 bases). The germline V and J ends were trimmed by 10 bases and 1 base, with 13 bases remaining between them. CDR3 size: 13 residues. Germline V gene sequence: CDR1 ENHRY, CDR2 SYGVKD. CDR3 in DNA: TGTGCCACCAACGACAGGCAGAACACTGAAGCTTTCTTT. Amino acid sequence: CATNDRQNTEAFF.

The chain is built from TRBV19 and TRBJ1-5, with D possibly being TRBD1 (6 bases). V lost 8 bases to trimming and J lost 4 bases, with 15 bases between them. This CDR3 spans 14 amino acids. Per germline, CDR1 LNHDA and CDR2 SQIVND (reference sequence). CDR3 region: CASDSGTPNQPQHF. The CDR3 DNA is TGTGCCAGTGATTCCGGGACACCTAATCAGCCCCAGCATTTT.

The CDR3, as DNA: TGTGCCACCAGTGATTTTCCGGGGAATAATCAGCCCCAGCATTTT. This sequence encodes CATSDFPGNNQPQHF. The chain recombines TRBV24-1 with TRBJ1-5; D unclear. V was clipped by 1 base and J by 4 bases, with 10 bases between them. The CDR3 spans 15 residues. CDR1 is KGHDR, CDR2 SFDVKD, per germline.

The DNA for the CDR3 is TGTGCCAGCAGCGCCGGACTAGTCACAGATACGCAGTATTTT. Amino acids: CASSAGLVTDTQYF. The gene calls are TRBV7-6 and TRBJ2-3; TRBD2 aligns across 7 bases. V shed 5 bases, J shed 2 bases, and the junction held 4 bases outside the gene matches. Germline-derived CDR1 and CDR2 are SGHVS and FNYEAQ. The length of the CDR3 is 14 residues.